Listed below are T cell receptor beta chains from one sample, sequenced in a study of control samples from healthy donors and cancer patients. Only in-frame clones appear in the TCRdb table, and some are missing; sequencing was by immunoSEQ multiplex PCR. The table shows 45,000 to 60,000 clones, with 90% to 95% occurring only once. The sequencing input was blood. All receptors derive from a man aged 25-40 years in good health. The CDR3 runs from the conserved cysteine through the conserved F or W. Each record gives: V gene, CDR3 length, CDR3 protein.

TRBV6-5 13 CASTLGAPGELFF
TRBV5-5 14 CASSLGTGKEKLFF
TRBV28 14 CATLPTADNSPLHF
TRBV25-1 18 CASSEGYNTALNTGELFF
TRBV9 11 CASSRTGELFF
TRBV7-2 15 CASSSTGRRQETQYF
TRBV27 13 CASSLSGKTEAFF
TRBV6-5 14 CASSYDGLSYEQYF
TRBV7-2 19 CASSLGYDRGRGSNQPQHF
TRBV7-8 16 CASSLGAGRSYNEQFF
TRBV28 17 CASSDWKLAGAYNEQFF
TRBV7-9 16 CASSLVIGGGVDEQYF
TRBV21-1 13 CASSKQTNYGYTF
TRBV5-1 13 CASSWGLQETQYF
TRBV5-1 16 CASYGTSGSRTDTQYF
TRBV7-2 15 CASSLGQGVTGELFF
TRBV30 12 CAWRRAAQGLHF